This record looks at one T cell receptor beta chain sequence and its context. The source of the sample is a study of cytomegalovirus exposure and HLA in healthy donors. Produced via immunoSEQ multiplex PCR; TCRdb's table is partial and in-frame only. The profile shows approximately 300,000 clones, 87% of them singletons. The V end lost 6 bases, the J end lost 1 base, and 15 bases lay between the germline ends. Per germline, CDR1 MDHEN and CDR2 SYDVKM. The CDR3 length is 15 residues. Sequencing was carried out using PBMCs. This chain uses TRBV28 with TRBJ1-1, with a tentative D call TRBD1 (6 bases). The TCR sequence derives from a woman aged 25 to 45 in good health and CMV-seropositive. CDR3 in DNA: TGTGCCAGCAGCCCCGGGACATACCCGAACACTGAAGCTTTCTTT. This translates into CASSPGTYPNTEAFF. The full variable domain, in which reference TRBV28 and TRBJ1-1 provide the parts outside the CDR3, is DVKVTQSSRYLVKRTGEKVFLECVQDMDHENMFWYRQDPGLGLRLIYFSYDVKMKEKGDIPEGYSVSREKKERFSLILESASTNQTSMYLCASSPGTYPNTEAFFGQGTRLTVV.